This TCR beta chain was sequenced for a study of T cell repertoires in cytomegalovirus infection. Background on the study: Indicated by public TCR beta signatures were CMV infection and matching HLA type. Study-level findings and limits: The ex vivo response was dominated by HLA-C-restricted CMV-specific TCR beta clonotypes. Cumulated frequencies of public TCR beta families served to identify carriers of CMV plus the relevant HLA.

TCRdb re-called the reads through MiXCR, storing one row per CDR3 protein. The profile shows 210,000 or so distinct CDR3 sequences, about 7% of them singletons. A note on this clonotype: Its specificity is not known. A clone one base away is much larger, so this may be a read error.

CDR3 length: 13 residues. Per the germline V gene, CDR1 is DFQATT and CDR2 is SNEGSKA (reference sequence). The sample consisted of PBMCs. The sequence derives from a human donor in good health (CMV status not recorded). Some clones in this sample may be carry-over from other donors' samples. The chain is built from TRBV20-1 and TRBJ1-4; a possible D gene is TRBD1 (5 bases). CDR3 DNA: TGCAGTGCTAGAGGGGGCACTAATGAAAAACTGTGTTTT. Its translation: CSARGGTNEKLCF.